The 23 T cell receptor beta chains presented below share a single source sample, sequenced in a study of cytomegalovirus exposure and HLA in healthy donors. PCR amplification relied on 60 Vbeta primers (plus 13 Jbeta primers). Assay used: immunoSEQ multiplex PCR; TCRdb lists only in-frame clones, some missing. The table counts around 210,000 clones; around 0.95% lies in the top ten. The sample taken for sequencing was PBMCs. Receptor source: a woman in her 30s in good health and CMV-seropositive.

The CDR3 is CSALRGTGDYGYTF. The DNA for the CDR3 is TGCAGCGCCCTGAGAGGGACAGGGGACTATGGCTACACCTTC. This sequence joins TRBV29-1 and TRBJ1-2; 10 bases map to TRBD1. The length of the CDR3 is 14 residues. Germline V gene lookup returns CDR1 SQVTM and CDR2 ANQGSEA. V lost 7 bases to trimming and J lost 3 bases; unmatched junction nucleotides: 8.

Worth noting for this clone: Other nucleotide sequences from this sample produce the same CDR3. The chain recombines TRBV7-2 with TRBJ1-1; perhaps TRBD1 as D (6 bases). Germline V lookup: CDR1 SGHTA, CDR2 FQGNSA. Deletions cut 0 bases from V and 5 bases from J, with 13 bases between. The CDR3 is 15 residues long. The CDR3 region is CASSLAGTSNTEAFF. The DNA of the CDR3 is TGTGCCAGCAGCTTAGCCGGGACATCCAATACTGAAGCTTTCTTT.

J is TRBJ2-2 and V is TRBV5-1; 8 bases agree with TRBD1. CDR3 length: 16 amino acids. The V gene end was trimmed by 4 bases and the J gene end by 3 bases; junction bases not matched to a gene: 8. The germline gives CDR1 SGHRS, CDR2 YFSETQ. CDR3 DNA: TGCGCCAGCAGCAGATCAGGGGGCGCGGACACCGGGGAGCTGTTTTTT. This gives the protein CASSRSGGADTGELFF.

The rearrangement joins TRBV4-1 to TRBJ2-7; D might be TRBD2 (6 bases). CDR3 size: 14 residues. CDR1 MGHRA and CDR2 YSYEKL come from the germline V gene. V lost 4 bases and J lost 0, with 10 bases in between. The chain's CDR3 is CASSPLGSSYEQYF. The CDR3 DNA sequence: TGCGCCAGCAGCCCTCTCGGGAGCTCCTACGAGCAGTACTTC.

The rearrangement links TRBV6-6 to TRBJ2-3; 11 bases align to TRBD1. CDR3 size: 15 residues. Germline-derived CDR1 and CDR2 are MNHNY and SVGAGI (reference sequence). V lost 6 bases, J lost 0 bases, and 2 bases stayed unmatched. The CDR3 protein is CASSGQGASTDTQYF. The CDR3 DNA follows: TGTGCCAGCAGCGGACAGGGGGCCAGCACAGATACGCAGTATTTT.

This chain links TRBV28 with TRBJ2-7; 11 nucleotides line up with TRBD1. The length of the CDR3 is 13 residues. Germline V lookup: CDR1 MDHEN, CDR2 SYDVKM. V gave up 8 bases and J gave up 4 bases; unmatched junction bases: 4. The DNA for the CDR3 is TGTGCCAGCGGGGGACAGGGGGGATACGAGCAGTACTTC. Its translation: CASGGQGGYEQYF. Full variable domain (outside the CDR3, taken from reference TRBV28 and TRBJ2-7): DVKVTQSSRYLVKRTGEKVFLECVQDMDHENMFWYRQDPGLGLRLIYFSYDVKMKEKGDIPEGYSVSREKKERFSLILESASTNQTSMYLCASGGQGGYEQYFGPGTRLTVT.

V usage is TRBV14 and J usage is TRBJ1-4, with D possibly being TRBD1 (6 bases). The V and J ends lost 8 bases and 8 bases respectively, with 15 bases between them. The CDR3 is 13 residues long. Germline assignment: CDR1 SGHDN and CDR2 FVKESK. In nucleotides, the CDR3 is TGTGCCAGCTCGCGGGGGGCGCGAGAAAAACTGTTTTTT. Its translation is CASSRGAREKLFF.

The chain recombines TRBV6-1 with TRBJ2-5, with 14 bases lining up with TRBD2. This CDR3 contains 15 residues. Trimming at V came to 1 base and at J to 5 bases, leaving 0 bases not matched to a gene. The germline V gene encodes CDR1 MNHNS and CDR2 SASEGT. The CDR3, as DNA: TGTGCCAGCAGTGAAGGACTAGCGGGGGGGGAGACCCAGTACTTC. Protein product: CASSEGLAGGETQYF.

The chain employs TRBV5-6 and TRBJ1-1; 7 bases align to TRBD1. Germline values: CDR1 SGHDT, CDR2 YYEEEE. V was pared by 2 bases and J by 0 bases, with 10 bases of the junction left unmatched. CDR3 size: 17 residues. Here the CDR3 DNA reads TGTGCCAGCAGCTTCCCAGGGGGTGCCAACATGAACACTGAAGCTTTCTTT. Translation: CASSFPGGANMNTEAFF.

CDR3 in amino acids: CASSVDPENTEAFF. As DNA, the CDR3 is TGTGCCAGCAGCGTAGACCCAGAGAACACTGAAGCTTTCTTT. The rearrangement uses TRBV9 and TRBJ1-1; unclear D gene. CDR1 SGDLS and CDR2 YYNGEE come from the germline V gene. V gave up 0 bases and J gave up 1 base, with 7 bases separating them. This CDR3 is 14 amino acids long.

V is TRBV10-1 and J is TRBJ1-4; tentatively, D is TRBD1 (6 bases). Germline V gene lookup returns CDR1 WNHNN and CDR2 SYGVQD (reference sequence). This CDR3 is 13 amino acids long. The ends were cut back, 4 bases at V and 5 bases at J, with 8 bases in the middle. The CDR3 reads CASSGTANEKLFF. The CDR3 bases are TGCGCCAGCAGTGGGACAGCAAATGAAAAACTGTTTTTT.

DNA of the CDR3: TGTGCCACCCTAGGTCTACAGGGGGCACCTGAGCAGTTCTTC. Protein product: CATLGLQGAPEQFF. This sequence joins TRBV2 and TRBJ2-1, with TRBD1 identical over 9 bases. CDR1 SNHLY and CDR2 FYNNEI come from the germline V gene. CDR3 length: 14 residues. The ends lost 10 bases at V and 9 bases at J; junction bases unmatched: 13.

The chain has TRBV6-1 and TRBJ1-6, with a possible D match to TRBD1 (6 bases). The V and J ends lost 2 bases and 6 bases respectively, with 17 bases between them. The CDR3 extends over 17 amino acids. Germline values: CDR1 MNHNS, CDR2 SASEGT. In DNA form, the CDR3 reads TGTGCCAGCAGTGAAATCCCTACCGGGACAAGTAATTCACCCCTCCACTTT. It codes for CASSEIPTGTSNSPLHF.

This chain connects TRBV6-6 to TRBJ1-3, with D possibly being TRBD1 (5 bases). The germline V gene encodes CDR1 MNHNY and CDR2 SVGAGI (reference sequence). The CDR3 totals 16 residues. Trimming took 2 bases from V and 0 from J, leaving 11 bases between them. The CDR3 DNA reads as TGTGCCAGCAGTTACGTGTCCGGGGGCTCTGGAAACACCATATATTTT. Translation: CASSYVSGGSGNTIYF.

This sequence joins TRBV19 and TRBJ2-7; 8 nucleotides line up with TRBD2. Germline values: CDR1 LNHDA, CDR2 SQIVND (reference sequence). The V gene end was trimmed by 10 bases and the J gene end by 3 bases; junction bases not matched to a gene: 11. The CDR3 is made up of 14 amino acids. The chain's CDR3 is CATRTLAGSYEQYF. In DNA form, the CDR3 reads TGTGCCACTAGGACTCTAGCGGGCAGCTACGAGCAGTACTTC.

The chain recombines TRBV11-2 with TRBJ2-2; 9 nucleotides align to TRBD1. V gave up 2 bases and J gave up 7 bases; unmatched junction bases: 14. The V gene's germline CDR1 is SGHAT and CDR2 FQNNGV. The CDR3 covers 18 residues. For the CDR3, the DNA is TGTGCCAGCAGCTTATACCCAAGGACAGGGGTAGATGGCGGGGAGCTGTTTTTT. Its translation: CASSLYPRTGVDGGELFF.

This chain links TRBV30 with TRBJ1-2, with D tentatively TRBD1 (5 bases). CDR1 GTSNPN and CDR2 SVGIG come from the germline V gene (reference sequence). This CDR3 region has 12 residues. The germline V and J ends were trimmed by 3 bases and 4 bases, with 9 bases remaining between them. The CDR3 nucleotides are TGTGCCTGGAGGGACGACAGCTATGGCTACACCTTC. Protein: CAWRDDSYGYTF.

Here the CDR3 DNA reads TGTGCCAGCAGGGAGAGCTCCTACGAGCAGTACTTC. Residues: CASRESSYEQYF. The rearrangement joins TRBV28 to TRBJ2-7, with D unresolved. The CDR3 spans 12 residues. Trimming stripped 6 bases from V and 0 bases from J, with 6 bases between. CDR1 and CDR2 (germline): MDHEN, SYDVKM.

As DNA, the CDR3 is TGCGCCAGCAGCCAAGGGGAGGAAGCCTACAATGAGCAGTTCTTC. As protein: CASSQGEEAYNEQFF. The rearrangement links TRBV4-3 to TRBJ2-1; maybe TRBD2 (6 bases). CDR1 and CDR2 (germline): LGHNA, YSLEER. The ends were cut back, 1 base at V and 2 bases at J, with 9 bases in the middle. This CDR3 contains 15 residues.

CDR3 sequence: CASSPGRGRAYEQYF. As DNA, the CDR3 is TGTGCCAGCAGCCCGGGGAGGGGGAGGGCGTACGAGCAGTACTTC. V usage is TRBV5-4 and J usage is TRBJ2-7, with D tentatively TRBD2 (7 bases). Trimming removed 4 bases at V and 4 bases at J, with 18 bases between. Looked up from germline, CDR1 is SGHNT and CDR2 is YYREEE (reference sequence). The CDR3 sequence is 15 residues long.

The J gene is TRBJ1-5, the V gene TRBV19; perhaps TRBD1 as D (6 bases). The CDR3 length is 17 residues. Germline CDR1 and CDR2: LNHDA and SQIVND (reference sequence). V was pared by 3 bases and J by 1 base, with 16 bases between. CDR3 residues: CASSIPPGALSNQPQHF. The CDR3 region has the DNA TGTGCCAGTAGTATCCCCCCAGGGGCCTTGAGCAATCAGCCCCAGCATTTT.

V is TRBV7-9 and J is TRBJ2-2; TRBD1 aligns across 9 bases. The CDR3 length is 15 residues. With V trimmed by 8 bases and J by 4 bases, 8 bases remained unmatched. Germline V lookup: CDR1 SEHNR, CDR2 FQNEAQ (reference sequence). CDR3 region: CASGPGQGITGELFF. CDR3 DNA sequence: TGTGCCAGCGGACCGGGACAGGGTATCACCGGGGAGCTGTTTTTT.

This chain uses TRBV13 with TRBJ2-5; 13 bases are shared with TRBD2. The tail of the sequence fits TRBJ2-7 better, so the J call may be wrong. The V gene's germline CDR1 is PRHDT and CDR2 FYEKMQ (reference sequence). This CDR3 contains 17 residues. The CDR3 DNA sequence: TGTGCCAGCAGCTCCCCTAGACTAGCGGGAGGCTCCTACGAGCAGTACTTC. Amino acid sequence: CASSSPRLAGGSYEQYF.